This is a list of T cell receptor beta chains from one sample in a study of T cells in Graves' hyperthyroidism and ophthalmopathy. TCRdb fed the multiplex PCR reads into MiXCR, producing one record per CDR3 protein. The sample includes about 600,000 distinct CDR3 sequences, around 14% seen only once; the top ten take roughly 7.1%. Specimen: blood. The receptors were gathered from a woman aged 18-29 years with Graves' ophthalmopathy. Each CDR3 is given with its conserved first and last residue. Fields, in order: V gene, D gene, clone size, J gene, CDR3 protein, CDR3 DNA. D genes are given only for firm matches. Not every row has a clone size; where given, it reads once, few, many or a size class.

TRBV14	NA	NA	TRBJ1-2	CASSPPGTGWGYTF	TGTGCCAGCAGCCCACCCGGGACCGGTTGGGGCTACACCTTC
TRBV12-5	TRBD2	many	TRBJ2-3	CASSRAGGWRDTQYF	TGTGCTTCCTCCCGGGCGGGGGGTTGGAGAGATACGCAGTATTTT
TRBV28	TRBD1	many	TRBJ1-4	CASSPWDSSTNEKLFF	TGTGCCAGCAGCCCTTGGGACAGCTCAACTAATGAAAAACTGTTTTTT
TRBV2	NA	many	TRBJ1-1	CASSDDGGLNTEAFF	TGTGCCAGCAGCGACGACGGGGGGTTGAACACTGAAGCTTTCTTT
TRBV30	NA	few	TRBJ2-7	CACARRVVVEQYF	TGTGCCTGTGCCCGGCGAGTAGTCGTCGAGCAGTACTTC
TRBV28	TRBD2	NA	TRBJ2-5	CASSLGTSGTETQYF	TGTGCCAGCAGTCTAGGGACTAGCGGGACGGAGACCCAGTACTTC
TRBV9	TRBD1	many	TRBJ1-2	CASSGPRDRGSYGYTF	TGTGCCAGCAGCGGTCCGAGGGACAGGGGTAGCTATGGCTACACCTTC
TRBV29-1	NA	few	TRBJ2-2	CSVVGSNTGELFF	TGCAGCGTTGTTGGGAGTAACACCGGGGAGCTGTTTTTT
TRBV20-1	TRBD1	NA	TRBJ2-5	CSVYRGETQYF	TGCAGTGTTTACAGGGGTGAGACCCAGTACTTC
TRBV4-1	NA	NA	TRBJ1-1	CASSQDGRGGRVSFYTEAFF	TGCGCCAGCAGCCAAGATGGGAGAGGGGGGAGGGTATCGTTTTACACTGAAGCTTTCTTT
TRBV11-2	TRBD1	few	TRBJ2-5	CASSHLGQGVGETQYF	TGTGCCAGCAGCCATTTGGGTCAGGGGGTAGGAGAGACCCAGTACTTC
TRBV30	NA	NA	TRBJ1-5	CAWSEGLNGNQPQHF	TGTGCCTGGAGCGAGGGACTTAATGGCAATCAGCCCCAGCATTTT
TRBV7-2	NA	many	TRBJ2-7	CASSDPGHPITYEQYF	TGTGCCAGCAGCGATCCGGGACACCCGATAACCTACGAGCAGTACTTC
TRBV7-9	NA	many	TRBJ2-1	CASSFITGNEQFF	TGTGCCAGCAGTTTTATAACGGGTAATGAGCAGTTCTTC
TRBV7-2	NA	many	TRBJ2-5	CASSWGAARQETQYF	TGTGCCAGCAGCTGGGGGGCTGCCAGACAAGAGACCCAGTACTTC
TRBV20-1	NA	many	TRBJ2-2	CSAPASETGELFF	TGCAGTGCCCCGGCTAGCGAGACCGGGGAGCTGTTTTTT
TRBV3-1	TRBD1	NA	TRBJ1-3	CASSSQGAPGNTIYF	TGTGCCAGCAGCTCTCAGGGGGCCCCTGGAAACACCATATATTTT
TRBV7-9	NA	few	TRBJ1-3	CASSLGQGVGGNTIYF	TGTGCCAGCAGCCTAGGACAAGGGGTCGGAGGAAACACCATATATTTT
TRBV15	TRBD2	many	TRBJ2-2	CATSQQRLADFLANTGELFF	TGTGCCACCAGTCAACAGAGACTAGCGGACTTCCTAGCGAACACCGGGGAGCTGTTTTTT
TRBV6-5	NA	NA	TRBJ1-1	CASSYSAGWSTEAFF	TGTGCCAGCAGTTACTCAGCAGGGTGGAGCACTGAAGCTTTCTTT
TRBV20-1	NA	many	TRBJ2-1	CSASELADYNEQFF	TGCAGTGCTAGCGAATTAGCGGACTACAATGAGCAGTTCTTC
TRBV28	TRBD2	NA	TRBJ2-1	CASSPLTSGRKEFF	TGTGCCAGCAGTCCCCTGACTAGCGGGAGGAAGGAGTTCTTC
TRBV20-1	NA	many	TRBJ2-3	CSAIEARRSTDTQYF	TGCAGTGCTATAGAGGCCCGCCGTAGCACAGATACGCAGTATTTT
TRBV3-1	NA	NA	TRBJ2-1	CASSQDLPSRYNEQFF	TGTGCCAGCAGCCAAGATCTGCCTAGCCGATACAATGAGCAGTTCTTC
TRBV7-9	NA	many	TRBJ1-2	CASSPRDLANYGYTF	TGTGCCAGCAGCCCACGGGACCTCGCTAACTATGGCTACACCTTC
TRBV7-2	NA	many	TRBJ2-3	CASSLDEGRDTQYF	TGTGCCAGCAGCTTAGACGAGGGCCGGGATACGCAGTATTTT
TRBV7-2	NA	many	TRBJ1-5	CASSLDIGRQGSLNNQPQHF	TGTGCCAGCAGCTTAGACATAGGGCGGCAGGGGAGTTTGAACAATCAGCCCCAGCATTTT
TRBV9	TRBD1	NA	TRBJ2-2	CASSVMGQGFSGELFF	TGTGCCAGCAGCGTAATGGGACAGGGTTTTTCCGGGGAGCTGTTTTTT
TRBV6-1	NA	many	TRBJ2-3	CAGGGAKGASRTDTQYF	TGTGCCGGGGGGGGGGCTAAGGGGGCTTCCCGCACAGATACGCAGTATTTT
TRBV24-1	NA	many	TRBJ2-1	CATSGTTMGRNYNEQFF	TGTGCCACCAGTGGTACTACCATGGGGAGGAACTACAATGAGCAGTTCTTC